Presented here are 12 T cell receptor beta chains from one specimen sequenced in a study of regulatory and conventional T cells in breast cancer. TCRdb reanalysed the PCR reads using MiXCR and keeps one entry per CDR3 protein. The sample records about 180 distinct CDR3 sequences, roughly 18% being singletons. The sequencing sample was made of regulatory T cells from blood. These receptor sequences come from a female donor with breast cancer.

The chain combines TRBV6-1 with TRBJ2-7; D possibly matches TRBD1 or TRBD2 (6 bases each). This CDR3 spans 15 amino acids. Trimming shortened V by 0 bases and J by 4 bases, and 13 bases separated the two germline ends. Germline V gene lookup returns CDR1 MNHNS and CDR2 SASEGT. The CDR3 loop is CASSEAGGTSYEQYF. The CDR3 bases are TGTGCCAGCAGTGAAGCCGGCGGGACAAGTTACGAGCAGTACTTC.

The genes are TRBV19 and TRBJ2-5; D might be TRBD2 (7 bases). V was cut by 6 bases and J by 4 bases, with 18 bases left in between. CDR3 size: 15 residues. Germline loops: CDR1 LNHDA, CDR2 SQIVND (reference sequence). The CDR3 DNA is TGTGCCAGTAGCGCTGGAGGGGGAGGGGTAGAGACCCAGTACTTC. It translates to CASSAGGGGVETQYF.

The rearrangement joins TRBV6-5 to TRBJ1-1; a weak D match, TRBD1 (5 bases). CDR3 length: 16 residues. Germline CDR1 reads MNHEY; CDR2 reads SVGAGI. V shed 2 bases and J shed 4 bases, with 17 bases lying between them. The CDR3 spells CASSYRGGTASTEAFF. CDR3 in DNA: TGTGCCAGCAGTTACCGAGGTGGGACGGCGAGCACTGAAGCTTTCTTT.

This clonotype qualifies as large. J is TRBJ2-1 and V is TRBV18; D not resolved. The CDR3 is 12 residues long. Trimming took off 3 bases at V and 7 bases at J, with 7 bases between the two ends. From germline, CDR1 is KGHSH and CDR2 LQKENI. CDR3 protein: CASSPPVNEQFF. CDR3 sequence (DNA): TGTGCCAGCTCACCCCCGGTGAATGAGCAGTTCTTC.

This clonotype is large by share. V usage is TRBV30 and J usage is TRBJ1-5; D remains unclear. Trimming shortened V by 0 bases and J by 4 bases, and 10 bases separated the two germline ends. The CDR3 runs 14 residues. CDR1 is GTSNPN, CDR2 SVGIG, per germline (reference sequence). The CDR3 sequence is CAWSVKGSNQPQHF. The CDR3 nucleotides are TGTGCCTGGAGTGTAAAGGGCTCGAATCAGCCCCAGCATTTT.

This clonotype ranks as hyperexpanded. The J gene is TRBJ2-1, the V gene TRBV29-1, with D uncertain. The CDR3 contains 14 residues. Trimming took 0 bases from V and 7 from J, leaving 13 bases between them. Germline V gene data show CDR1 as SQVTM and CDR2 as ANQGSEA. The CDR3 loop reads CSVEEVPGLNEQFF. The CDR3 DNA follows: TGCAGCGTTGAAGAGGTCCCAGGTCTGAATGAGCAGTTCTTC.

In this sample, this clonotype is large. The CDR3 here is CASSKDTYSYNEQFF. In DNA form, the CDR3 reads TGTGCCAGCAGCAAAGACACCTACTCCTACAATGAGCAGTTCTTC. V usage is TRBV21-1 and J usage is TRBJ2-1. TRBV21-1 counts as a pseudogene. The CDR3 is made up of 15 amino acids.

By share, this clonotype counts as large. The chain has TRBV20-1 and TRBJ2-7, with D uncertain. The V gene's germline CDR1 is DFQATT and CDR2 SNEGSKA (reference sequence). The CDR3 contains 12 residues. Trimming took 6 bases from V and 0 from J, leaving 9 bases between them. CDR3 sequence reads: CSASPDSYEQYF. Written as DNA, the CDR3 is TGCAGTGCGAGCCCAGACTCCTACGAGCAGTACTTC.

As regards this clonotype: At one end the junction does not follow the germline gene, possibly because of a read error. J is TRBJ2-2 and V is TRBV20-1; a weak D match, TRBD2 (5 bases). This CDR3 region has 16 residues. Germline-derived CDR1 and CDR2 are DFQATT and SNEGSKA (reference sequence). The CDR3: CSARDDLEWGTGELLF. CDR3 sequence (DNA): TGCAGTGCTAGAGATGACTTAGAGTGGGGAACCGGGGAGCTGCTTTTT.

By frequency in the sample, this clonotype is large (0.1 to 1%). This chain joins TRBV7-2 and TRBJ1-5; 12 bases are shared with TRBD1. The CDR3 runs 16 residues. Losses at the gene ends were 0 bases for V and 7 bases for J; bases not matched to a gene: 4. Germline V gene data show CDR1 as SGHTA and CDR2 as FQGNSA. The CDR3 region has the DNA TGTGCCAGCAGCTTAGCCGGGACAGGGGGCGTCCAGCCCCAGCATTTT. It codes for CASSLAGTGGVQPQHF. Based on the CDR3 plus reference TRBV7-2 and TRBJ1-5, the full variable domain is GAGVSQSPSNKVTEKGKDVELRCDPISGHTALYWYRQSLGQGLEFLIYFQGNSAPDKSGLPSDRFSAERTGGSVSTLTIQRTQQEDSAVYLCASSLAGTGGVQPQHFGDGTRLSIL.

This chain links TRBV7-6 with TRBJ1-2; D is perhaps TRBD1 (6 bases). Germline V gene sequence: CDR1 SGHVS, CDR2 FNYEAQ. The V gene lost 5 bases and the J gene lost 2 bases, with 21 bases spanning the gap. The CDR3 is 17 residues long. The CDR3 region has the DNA TGTGCCAGCAGCCTGACGGGACAAGTAATATCAAACTATGGCTACACCTTC. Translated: CASSLTGQVISNYGYTF. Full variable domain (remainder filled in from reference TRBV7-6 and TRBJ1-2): GAGVSQSPRYKVTKRGQDVALRCDPISGHVSLYWYRQALGQGPEFLTYFNYEAQQDKSGLPNDRFSAERPEGSISTLTIQRTEQRDSAMYRCASSLTGQVISNYGYTFGSGTRLTVV.

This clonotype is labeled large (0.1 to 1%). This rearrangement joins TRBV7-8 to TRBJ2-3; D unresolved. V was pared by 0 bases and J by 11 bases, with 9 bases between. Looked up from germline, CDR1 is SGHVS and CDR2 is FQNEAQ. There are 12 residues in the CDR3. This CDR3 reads CASSLARDVQYF. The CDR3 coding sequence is TGTGCCAGCAGCTTAGCGCGAGACGTGCAGTATTTT.